This TCR beta chain was recovered during a study of blood T cells in healthy people across ages. Only one count was recorded for this clonotype. One end of the junction varies from germline; a read error may be responsible. A second about 6 to 12 cycle PCR used barcoded and J-beta primers. Paired-end reads containing CDR3 totaled no fewer than 2.5 million for each sample. One entry per CDR3 protein, called by TCRdb with MiXCR from the 5' RACE reads. The sample lists roughly 1,700,000 distinct CDR3 sequences, 28% occurring once. Every donor provided approximately 10 milliliters of peripheral blood. The germline V gene encodes CDR1 SEHNR and CDR2 FQNEAQ (reference sequence). The CDR3 sequence is 13 residues long.

The sequenced sample consisted of blood. The clonotype was recovered from a woman aged 25-40 years in good health. The V and J genes are TRBV7-9 and TRBJ2-1; TRBD1 matches at 10 bases. The CDR3 reads CVSSLDRGPEQFF. The CDR3 DNA reads TGTGTCAGCAGCTTAGACAGGGGGCCCGAGCAGTTCTTC.